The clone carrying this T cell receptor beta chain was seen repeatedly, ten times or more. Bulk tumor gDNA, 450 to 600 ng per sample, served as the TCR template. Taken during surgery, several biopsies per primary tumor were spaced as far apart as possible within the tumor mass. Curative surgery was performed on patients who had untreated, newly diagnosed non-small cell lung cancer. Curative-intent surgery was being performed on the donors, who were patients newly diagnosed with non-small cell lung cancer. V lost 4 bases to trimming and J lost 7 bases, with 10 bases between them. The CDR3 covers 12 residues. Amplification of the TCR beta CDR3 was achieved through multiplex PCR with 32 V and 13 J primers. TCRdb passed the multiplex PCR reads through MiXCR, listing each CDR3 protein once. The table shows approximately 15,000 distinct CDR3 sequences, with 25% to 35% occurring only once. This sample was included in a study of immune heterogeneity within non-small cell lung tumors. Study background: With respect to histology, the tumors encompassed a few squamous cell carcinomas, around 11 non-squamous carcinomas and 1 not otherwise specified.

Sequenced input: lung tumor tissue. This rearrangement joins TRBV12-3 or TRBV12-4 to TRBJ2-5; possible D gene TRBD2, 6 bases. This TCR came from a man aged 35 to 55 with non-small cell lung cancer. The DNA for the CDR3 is TGTGCCAGCAGTTATAGCGGAGGGACCCAGTACTTC. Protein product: CASSYSGGTQYF.